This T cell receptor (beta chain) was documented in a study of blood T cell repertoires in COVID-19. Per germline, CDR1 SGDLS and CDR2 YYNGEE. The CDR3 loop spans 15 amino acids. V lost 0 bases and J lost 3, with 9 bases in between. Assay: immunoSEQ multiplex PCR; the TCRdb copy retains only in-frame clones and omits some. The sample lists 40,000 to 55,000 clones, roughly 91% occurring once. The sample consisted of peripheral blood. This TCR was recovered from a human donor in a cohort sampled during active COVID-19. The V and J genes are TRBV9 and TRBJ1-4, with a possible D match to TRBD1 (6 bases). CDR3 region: CASSVGPGANEKLFF. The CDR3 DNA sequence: TGTGCCAGCAGCGTAGGGCCAGGGGCTAATGAAAAACTGTTTTTT.